Following are 16 T cell receptor beta chains from one sample sequenced in a study of T-cell memory formation after mild COVID-19. A single record per CDR3 protein comes from TCRdb applying MiXCR to the 5' RACE reads. Among 130,000 to 150,000 distinct CDR3 sequences listed, about 19% were seen once. Sequencing input: PBMCs or a T cell subset sorted from them (not recorded which). These receptors were collected from an adult woman who had mild COVID-19 (a few samples of this study predate the infection). Cell type and time point are not known.

J is TRBJ1-1 and V is TRBV5-1, with a weak D call TRBD1 (5 bases). Germline CDR1 SGHRS, CDR2 YFSETQ. V lost 4 bases, J lost 11 bases, and 18 bases lay in between. This CDR3 is built from 13 residues. The DNA of the CDR3 is TGCGCCAGCAGCACCTCGGGGCGGGGGGAGGCTTTCTTT. This gives the protein CASSTSGRGEAFF.

The chain links TRBV12-3 or TRBV12-4 to TRBJ1-4; tentatively, D is TRBD1 (6 bases). This CDR3 region has 13 residues. Trimming removed 0 bases from V and 7 bases from J, with 6 bases in between. CDR3 protein: CASSLAGGEKLFF. CDR3 nucleotide sequence: TGTGCCAGCAGTTTAGCAGGGGGTGAAAAACTGTTTTTT.

The sample holds many counts of this clonotype. The chain combines TRBV7-2 with TRBJ2-3, with TRBD2 matching over 13 bases. The CDR3 covers 20 residues. J was trimmed by 5 bases and V by 5 bases; bases with no gene match: 19. Germline V lookup: CDR1 SGHTA, CDR2 FQGNSA. CDR3 bases: TGTGCCAGCAGCCTCCCCCCCACTAGCGGGAGGGCCGGGGTTGAAGATACGCAGTATTTT. Its translation: CASSLPPTSGRAGVEDTQYF.

The gene calls are TRBV29-1 and TRBJ2-7; TRBD2 is a possible D gene (6 bases). Germline CDR1 and CDR2: SQVTM and ANQGSEA. The CDR3 extends over 12 amino acids. The germline V and J ends were trimmed by 6 bases and 0 bases, with 9 bases remaining between them. CDR3 bases: TGCAGCGTCGCCGGGAGCTCCTACGAGCAGTACTTC. Translating gives CSVAGSSYEQYF.

The chain links TRBV6-2 or TRBV6-3 to TRBJ2-3, with 8 positions matching TRBD2. CDR1 MNHEY and CDR2 SVGEGT come from the germline V gene. The V and J ends lost 7 bases and 4 bases, in that order; junction bases with no gene match: 10. The CDR3 totals 15 residues. In DNA, the CDR3 is TGTGCCAGCAATTTGCCGGGACTAGGGTCAGATACGCAGTATTTT. It encodes CASNLPGLGSDTQYF.

The V call is TRBV24-1, the J call TRBJ2-3, with 11 bases matching TRBD2. The CDR3 runs 14 residues. Germline values: CDR1 KGHDR, CDR2 SFDVKD. V was clipped by 7 bases and J by 8 bases; unmatched bases: 7. DNA of the CDR3: TGTGCCACCAGAACTAGCGGGAGCATCAGTACGCAGTATTTT. Protein: CATRTSGSISTQYF.

This clonotype has only a few counts. This chain joins TRBV5-1 and TRBJ2-7; D is possibly TRBD1 (5 bases). V was clipped by 7 bases and J by 3 bases, with 20 bases between them. CDR1 and CDR2 from the germline V gene are SGHRS and YFSETQ. The CDR3 sequence is 15 residues long. The CDR3 sequence: CASGPGLPEGYEQYF. The CDR3, as DNA: TGCGCCAGCGGGCCAGGGCTACCCGAAGGCTACGAGCAGTACTTC.

This clonotype was counted a few times. In DNA form, the CDR3 reads TGTGCCAGCAGCCCCGGGGACAGGGCTTATGGCTACACCTTC. Protein: CASSPGDRAYGYTF. This rearrangement joins TRBV6-5 to TRBJ1-2; 9 bases match TRBD1. V lost 6 bases to trimming and J lost 5 bases; unmatched junction nucleotides: 7. CDR1 MNHEY and CDR2 SVGAGI come from the germline V gene. The CDR3 runs 14 residues.

This chain links TRBV20-1 with TRBJ2-1; 11 bases are shared with TRBD2. V lost 2 bases and J lost 8; bases outside the gene matches: 5. Germline CDR1 and CDR2: DFQATT and SNEGSKA (reference sequence). The CDR3 is 14 amino acids. In DNA, the CDR3 is TGCAGTGCTAGACTTAGCGGGAGGGTCGATGAGCAGTTCTTC. Protein sequence: CSARLSGRVDEQFF.

Only a few counts were recorded for this clonotype. The CDR3 is CASSVATGGIIQYF. The CDR3 DNA follows: TGTGCCAGCAGTGTGGCGACAGGTGGGATCATTCAGTACTTC. The chain has TRBV9 and TRBJ2-4, with a tentative D call TRBD1 (6 bases). V lost 5 bases, J lost 9 bases, and 18 bases lay in between. Germline loops: CDR1 SGDLS, CDR2 YYNGEE. This CDR3 spans 14 amino acids.

The J gene is TRBJ2-5, the V gene TRBV12-3 or TRBV12-4; no definite D call. V lost 5 bases and J lost 3, with 10 bases in between. The CDR3 has 13 amino acids. DNA for the CDR3: TGTGCCAGCAGTCTAGAAGGTAAAGAGACCCAGTACTTC. Protein sequence: CASSLEGKETQYF.

This clonotype was observed a handful of times. V gene TRBV20-1 combines with J gene TRBJ1-1; D unclear. Germline CDR1 DFQATT, CDR2 SNEGSKA (reference sequence). This CDR3 region has 15 residues. Trimming removed 2 bases at V and 4 bases at J, with 17 bases between. CDR3 sequence reads: CSARPPGSTATEAFF. CDR3 sequence (DNA): TGCAGTGCTAGACCCCCCGGCTCGACGGCCACTGAAGCTTTCTTT.

The rearrangement links TRBV7-8 to TRBJ2-1; TRBD2 agrees at 9 bases. Germline V gene data show CDR1 as SGHVS and CDR2 as FQNEAQ. The CDR3 has 16 residues. V was pared by 3 bases and J by 9 bases, with 12 bases of the junction left unmatched. DNA of the CDR3: TGTGCCAGCAGCTTCCGTGCACTAGCGCGGGAGGGTGAGCAGTTCTTC. Translating it yields CASSFRALAREGEQFF.

This clonotype was observed a few times. The CDR3 is CASSPGTSVGETQYF. CDR3 DNA: TGTGCCAGCAGCCCCGGGACTAGCGTCGGTGAGACCCAGTACTTC. The chain employs TRBV3-1 and TRBJ2-5; 10 bases are shared with TRBD2. The germline gives CDR1 LGHDT, CDR2 YNNKEL (reference sequence). There are 15 residues in the CDR3. J gave up 5 bases and V 4 bases, and 7 bases lay outside the gene matches.

The V call is TRBV4-1, the J call TRBJ1-6; D perhaps matches TRBD1 (5 bases). CDR1 and CDR2 (germline): MGHRA, YSYEKL. V was pared by 4 bases and J by 4 bases, with 11 bases between. This CDR3 has 15 residues. The CDR3, as DNA: TGCGCCAGCAGCCTTGAAGCAGGGTATAATTCACCCCTCCACTTT. Translation: CASSLEAGYNSPLHF.

The genes are TRBV6-2 or TRBV6-3 and TRBJ1-1; the D is unclear. CDR1 and CDR2 from the germline V gene are MNHEY and SVGEGT. This CDR3 is built from 14 residues. The V and J ends lost 8 bases and 5 bases respectively, with 18 bases between them. CDR3 coding DNA: TGTGCCAGCGGAACCTCGTGGAGGTGGACTGAAGCTTTCTTT. Translated: CASGTSWRWTEAFF.